This T cell receptor (beta chain) was recovered during a study of T cells in Graves' hyperthyroidism and ophthalmopathy. Study-wide results and limits: Ophthalmopathy could be told apart from stable hyperthyroidism with a 13 V-J model.

This clonotype was recorded many times. The antigen remains undetermined. Germline V CDR1 and CDR2: MNHEY, SMNVEV (reference sequence). V was trimmed by 10 bases and J by 3 bases, leaving 16 bases between them. The CDR3 consists of 14 residues. TCR beta CDR3 sequences were amplified from RNA transcripts. HTBI primers were the set used in a first-round RT-PCR of the TCR CDR3. Via MiXCR, TCRdb re-called the multiplex PCR reads, giving one row per CDR3 protein. Of about 580,000 distinct CDR3 sequences in the sample, roughly 14% were seen once. This chain connects TRBV27 to TRBJ2-1; D remains unclear. Sequenced sample: blood. The receptor was derived from a woman aged 25 to 39 with Graves' hyperthyroidism that later progressed to Graves' ophthalmopathy. The CDR3 is CATHRAGNYNEQFF. In DNA form, the CDR3 reads TGTGCCACCCACCGGGCAGGCAACTACAATGAGCAGTTCTTC.